This entry is about one T cell receptor beta chain. What it binds is unknown. These data are taken from a study of OX40 agonist ivuxolimab in advanced cancers. Study-level points and caveats: More expanded clones were seen, on average, in CD8+ T cells than in CD4+. Part of the nonresponder group also had normalized T-cell clonal expansion that was low.

Germline values: CDR1 SGHRS, CDR2 YFSETQ. The CDR3 is made up of 14 amino acids. Trimming cost V 0 bases and J 7 bases, with 13 bases left between them. Sequencing was performed with immunoSEQ multiplex PCR; in TCRdb, only in-frame clones are kept and a portion is missing. This sample has 90,000 to 100,000 clones, with around nine tenths found just once. Specimen: CD4+ or CD8+ T cells sorted from blood, collected in a trial of the OX40 agonist ivuxolimab. The sequence derives from an adult with an advanced solid tumor such as melanoma, head and neck, liver or kidney cancer. V and J are TRBV5-1 and TRBJ1-2; tentative D call: TRBD1 (5 bases). In nucleotides, the CDR3 is TGCGCCAGCAGCTTGGGTGCACAGGACCGTGGCTACACCTTC. It specifies CASSLGAQDRGYTF.